The source of this TCR beta chain is a study of cytomegalovirus exposure and HLA in healthy donors. The CDR3 sequence is 13 residues long. Trimming stripped 8 bases from V and 6 bases from J, with 14 bases between. Germline V lookup: CDR1 MDHEN, CDR2 SYDVKM. Assay: immunoSEQ multiplex PCR; the TCRdb copy retains only in-frame clones and omits some. The sample gives roughly 130,000 clones, around 89% of which show up once; roughly 6.5% is in the top ten. Turning to this clone: Its cognate antigen is unknown.

Study outcomes and limitations: The finding came from a later analysis; first-cohort TCR clusters tended to co-occur in the 95 to 150 validation repertoires. Specificity for CMV antigens was confirmed in vitro for a few of the CMV-associated chains. The study flagged roughly 160 TCR beta chains as cytomegalovirus-associated.

The chain joins TRBV28 to TRBJ2-4; D gene unclear. The sequence was collected from a woman aged 30 to 39 in good health and CMV-seropositive. Sequences were obtained from PBMCs. DNA for the CDR3: TGTGCCAGCGAAACCCCCCCGAGAAACATTCAGTACTTC. Amino acids: CASETPPRNIQYF.